Each of the 27 T cell receptor beta chains below was sequenced from the same sample in a study of T cells after yellow fever vaccination. TCRdb reprocessed the 5' RACE reads via MiXCR and lists one record per CDR3 protein. The sample carries hundreds of thousands of distinct CDR3 sequences, 6.2% recorded once. The source material was PBMCs, sampled 5 days after the yellow fever booster vaccination. The source is a young man who received the YFV17D yellow fever vaccine.

The table lists this clonotype with a few counts. This chain connects TRBV2 to TRBJ2-4, with a possible D match to TRBD1 (6 bases). The germline V gene has CDR1 SNHLY and CDR2 FYNNEI. The CDR3 has 13 amino acids. V was shortened by 3 bases and J by 9 bases, with 12 bases between the two germline ends. The DNA for the CDR3 is TGTGCCAGCAGTGAGACAGGCGGATCCATTCAGTACTTC. As protein: CASSETGGSIQYF. The full variable domain, completed using reference TRBV2 and TRBJ2-4, is EPEVTQTPSHQVTQMGQEVILRCVPISNHLYFYWYRQILGQKVEFLVSFYNNEISEKSEIFDDQFSVERPDGSNFTLKIRSTKLEDSAMYFCASSETGGSIQYFGAGTRLSVL.

This clonotype has ten or more counts. The gene calls are TRBV7-3 and TRBJ2-1; D is perhaps TRBD2 (6 bases). Between the trimmed V and J ends, which lost 0 bases and 10 bases, there was a span of 10 bases. This CDR3 is built from 13 residues. Germline V gene data show CDR1 as SGHTA and CDR2 as FQGTGA. The CDR3 loop reads CASSLTFGSEQFF. The CDR3 nucleotides are TGTGCCAGCAGCTTAACGTTCGGGAGCGAGCAGTTCTTC. Filled out from reference TRBV7-3 and TRBJ2-1, the complete variable domain reads GAGVSQTPSNKVTEKGKYVELRCDPISGHTALYWYRQSLGQGPEFLIYFQGTGAADDSGLPNDRFFAVRPEGSVSTLKIQRTERGDSAVYLCASSLTFGSEQFFGPGTRLTVL.

This clonotype was found many times. The chain recombines TRBV7-8 with TRBJ2-5; D is uncertain. CDR3 length: 14 residues. Germline lookup yields CDR1 SGHVS and CDR2 FQNEAQ. V was cut by 1 base and J by 1 base, with 7 bases left in between. The CDR3 DNA sequence: TGTGCCAGCAGCTTAGTTTCGCTCCAAGAGACCCAGTACTTC. It translates to CASSLVSLQETQYF.

This clonotype was observed a few times. The rearrangement joins TRBV5-1 to TRBJ2-1; a possible D gene is TRBD2 (5 bases). Germline values: CDR1 SGHRS, CDR2 YFSETQ. V lost 6 bases and J 9 bases, leaving 16 bases between the germline ends. This CDR3 comprises 13 residues. This chain's CDR3 is CASKDFTWGEQFF. The CDR3 DNA reads TGCGCCAGCAAGGACTTTACTTGGGGTGAGCAGTTCTTC.

Here the CDR3 reads CSASGTIGGWRNTIYF. For the CDR3, the DNA is TGCAGTGCTAGCGGGACAATTGGGGGCTGGAGAAACACCATATATTTT. The J gene is TRBJ1-3, the V gene TRBV20-1, with D maybe TRBD1 (6 bases). V lost 3 bases and J 5 bases, leaving 20 bases between the germline ends. The CDR3 contains 16 residues. Germline V gene lookup returns CDR1 DFQATT and CDR2 SNEGSKA (reference sequence).

The table lists this clonotype with many counts. This sequence joins TRBV18 and TRBJ2-7, with D unresolved. Between the trimmed V and J ends, which lost 4 bases and 9 bases, there was a span of 13 bases. The CDR3 is 12 residues long. Germline CDR1 reads KGHSH; CDR2 reads LQKENI. The CDR3 DNA reads as TGTGCCAGCTCACAGGAGAGACAATGGCAGTACTTC. This codes for CASSQERQWQYF.

J is TRBJ2-7 and V is TRBV7-9, with 12 bases that match TRBD2. The J segment lost 6 bases and the V segment lost 6 bases, leaving 6 bases of the junction unmatched. The CDR3 spans 14 residues. The germline V gene encodes CDR1 SEHNR and CDR2 FQNEAQ (reference sequence). The CDR3 loop is CASRLTSGSGEQYF. As DNA, the CDR3 is TGTGCCAGCAGATTGACTAGCGGGAGTGGCGAGCAGTACTTC.

The chain is built from TRBV2 and TRBJ2-1; 16 positions match TRBD2. The CDR3 runs to 14 residues. Unmatched junction bases numbered 4, after V lost 7 bases and J lost 10 bases. Germline V gene sequence: CDR1 SNHLY, CDR2 FYNNEI. This chain's CDR3 is CASTGTSGGVEQFF. The CDR3 bases are TGTGCCAGCACCGGGACTAGCGGGGGGGTGGAGCAGTTCTTC.

In regard to this clonotype: At one end, the junction sequence differs from germline, possibly due to a read error. This rearrangement joins TRBV5-1 to TRBJ1-4, with a weak D call TRBD1 (5 bases). The germline V gene encodes CDR1 SGHRS and CDR2 YFSETQ. The CDR3 totals 14 residues. The CDR3 loop reads CASNRDGRNEKQFF. In DNA form, the CDR3 reads TGCGCCAGCAACCGGGACGGCCGTAATGAAAAACAGTTTTTT. The complete variable domain, with remaining parts taken from reference TRBV5-1 and TRBJ1-4, reads KAGVTQTPRYLIKTRGQQVTLSCSPISGHRSVSWYQQTPGQGLQFLFEYFSETQRNKGNFPGRFSGRQFSNSRSEMNVSTLELGDSALYLCASNRDGRNEKQFFGSGTQLSVL.

This clonotype came up many times. The genes are TRBV6-1 and TRBJ1-2, with a possible D match to TRBD1 (5 bases). V dropped 7 bases and J dropped 3 bases, with 15 bases sitting between them. Germline CDR1 MNHNS, CDR2 SASEGT. The CDR3 loop spans 14 amino acids. This CDR3 is CASTWGPRDYGYTF. The CDR3 region has the DNA TGTGCCAGCACGTGGGGCCCGCGGGACTATGGCTACACCTTC.

This clonotype was seen at least ten times. The V call is TRBV5-1, the J call TRBJ2-7; 7 bases are a match to TRBD2. Germline V gene sequence: CDR1 SGHRS, CDR2 YFSETQ. This CDR3 has 16 amino acids. The junction had 13 bases not matched to a gene; V was cut back by 3 bases and J by 4 bases. The CDR3 DNA reads as TGCGCCAGCAGCTCTGGCGGGAGTAATCGTCGGTACGAGCAGTACTTC. Translating gives CASSSGGSNRRYEQYF. The full variable domain, in which reference TRBV5-1 and TRBJ2-7 provide the parts outside the CDR3, is KAGVTQTPRYLIKTRGQQVTLSCSPISGHRSVSWYQQTPGQGLQFLFEYFSETQRNKGNFPGRFSGRQFSNSRSEMNVSTLELGDSALYLCASSSGGSNRRYEQYFGPGTRLTVT.

This clonotype occurred many times. The chain carries TRBV20-1 and TRBJ2-1; 7 bases agree with TRBD2. The germline V gene encodes CDR1 DFQATT and CDR2 SNEGSKA (reference sequence). This CDR3 is 16 amino acids long. The junction had 9 bases not matched to a gene; V was cut back by 0 bases and J by 4 bases. The CDR3 DNA follows: TGCAGTGCTAGAGACGTAACTAGCGTCGGGTACAATGAGCAGTTCTTC. Translation: CSARDVTSVGYNEQFF.

This chain's CDR3 is CASSALRETQYF. CDR3 nucleotides: TGTGCCAGCAGCGCCCTCAGAGAGACCCAGTACTTC. The chain carries TRBV7-2 and TRBJ2-5, with D unclear. Germline values: CDR1 SGHTA, CDR2 FQGNSA. CDR3 length: 12 amino acids. Trimming removed 5 bases from V and 4 bases from J, with 8 bases in between.

CDR3 sequence reads: CASSLAGKQETQYF. CDR3 DNA: TGTGCCAGCAGCTTAGCTGGGAAGCAAGAGACCCAGTACTTC. J is TRBJ2-5 and V is TRBV11-2; unclear D gene. CDR1 and CDR2 (germline): SGHAT, FQNNGV. The CDR3 spans 14 residues. Trimming stripped 1 base from V and 2 bases from J, with 8 bases between.

This clonotype was found many times. The chain recombines TRBV12-3 or TRBV12-4 with TRBJ2-4; D is perhaps TRBD2 (6 bases). The ends were cut back, 5 bases at V and 6 bases at J, with 20 bases in the middle. The CDR3 sequence is 16 residues long. The CDR3 spells CASSPRAGTLLNIQYF. The CDR3 nucleotides read TGTGCCAGCAGTCCGAGGGCCGGGACTTTGTTAAACATTCAGTACTTC.

This clonotype was detected ten times or more. V usage is TRBV6-2 or TRBV6-3 and J usage is TRBJ2-5, with a weak D call TRBD1 (5 bases). V gave up 7 bases and J gave up 1 base, with 13 bases separating them. Germline V gene lookup returns CDR1 MNHEY and CDR2 SVGEGT. This CDR3 is 14 amino acids long. The CDR3 here is CASTRDPRQETQYF. As DNA, the CDR3 is TGTGCCAGCACCAGGGATCCCCGCCAAGAGACCCAGTACTTC.

V is TRBV14 and J is TRBJ2-2; D is ambiguous. Germline V gene lookup returns CDR1 SGHDN and CDR2 FVKESK. This CDR3 spans 12 amino acids. V was cut by 5 bases and J by 6 bases, with 7 bases left in between. In DNA form, the CDR3 reads TGTGCCAGCAGCTACGGTCCCGGGGAGCTGTTTTTT. Translating it yields CASSYGPGELFF.

This clonotype was detected a few times. V gene TRBV5-4 combines with J gene TRBJ1-3, with TRBD1 as a possible D gene (5 bases). Germline V gene sequence: CDR1 SGHNT, CDR2 YYREEE (reference sequence). Trimming left V 4 bases short and J 1 base short, with 12 bases between. The CDR3 has 15 amino acids. CDR3 amino acids: CASSKLTESGNTIYF. The CDR3 DNA is TGTGCCAGCAGCAAACTGACAGAGTCTGGAAACACCATATATTTT.

This clonotype was detected ten times or more. V gene TRBV20-1 combines with J gene TRBJ1-4; D remains unclear. Germline V gene sequence: CDR1 DFQATT, CDR2 SNEGSKA (reference sequence). The CDR3 runs to 14 residues. The V end was cut by 3 bases, the J end by 8 bases, with 16 bases between. CDR3 amino acids: CSASVRGLREKLFF. The CDR3 coding sequence is TGCAGTGCTAGCGTGCGCGGGCTGAGGGAAAAACTGTTTTTT.

This clonotype appeared a few times. The chain links TRBV16 to TRBJ1-1; maybe TRBD1 (6 bases). Germline V gives CDR1 KGHSY, CDR2 FQNENV. V was shortened by 7 bases and J by 5 bases, with 14 bases between the two germline ends. The CDR3 totals 13 residues. The CDR3 here is CASIPTGRTEAFF. For the CDR3, the DNA is TGTGCCAGCATCCCAACAGGGAGAACTGAAGCTTTCTTT.

This clonotype was recorded a few times. This rearrangement joins TRBV27 to TRBJ2-1; TRBD2 matches 15 bases. The germline gives CDR1 MNHEY, CDR2 SMNVEV (reference sequence). V lost 7 bases, J lost 10 bases, and 8 bases stayed unmatched. This CDR3 is built from 15 residues. In DNA, the CDR3 is TGTGCCAGCACCCAGGGACTAGCGGGAGGAGGAGAGCAGTTCTTC. Protein sequence: CASTQGLAGGGEQFF.

This clonotype was seen repeatedly, ten times or more. The chain couples TRBV20-1 to TRBJ2-2; D gene uncertain. This CDR3 is 15 amino acids long. V lost 0 bases and J lost 1, with 9 bases in between. Looked up from germline, CDR1 is DFQATT and CDR2 is SNEGSKA (reference sequence). The CDR3 reads CSAREGRVNTGELFF. As DNA, the CDR3 is TGCAGTGCTAGAGAGGGAAGGGTGAACACCGGGGAGCTGTTTTTT.

This clonotype appeared many times. V gene TRBV7-9 combines with J gene TRBJ1-2; 8 nucleotides align to TRBD1. Trimming removed 1 base from V and 8 bases from J; junction bases left unmatched: 9. The CDR3 has 15 amino acids. Germline lookup yields CDR1 SEHNR and CDR2 FQNEAQ (reference sequence). The CDR3 DNA is TGTGCCAGCAGCTTAGATCTTCAGGGGGCGGCAGGCTACACCTTC. It encodes CASSLDLQGAAGYTF.

The table lists this clonotype with many counts. The chain has TRBV7-2 and TRBJ2-7; unclear D gene. V was pared by 2 bases and J by 3 bases, with 5 bases between. This CDR3 has 12 amino acids. Germline V gene sequence: CDR1 SGHTA, CDR2 FQGNSA. Here the CDR3 reads CASSLPNYEQYF. The CDR3 region has the DNA TGTGCCAGCAGCTTACCCAACTACGAGCAGTACTTC.

In its sample, this clonotype was seen many times. This chain uses TRBV20-1 with TRBJ2-4; perhaps D is TRBD1 or TRBD2 (5 bases each). The CDR3 sequence is 16 residues long. V lost 6 bases, J lost 1 base, and 19 bases lay in between. Germline V lookup: CDR1 DFQATT, CDR2 SNEGSKA (reference sequence). CDR3 coding DNA: TGCAGTGCCGAGGGGCTAGCAAGACCCGCCAAAAACATTCAGTACTTC. This encodes CSAEGLARPAKNIQYF.

J is TRBJ1-1 and V is TRBV20-1, with D tentatively TRBD1 (5 bases). V lost 3 bases to trimming and J lost 1 base, with 12 bases between them. The CDR3 contains 14 residues. CDR1 is DFQATT and CDR2 is SNEGSKA in the germline V gene (reference sequence). The CDR3 loop reads CSASIDGGNTEAFF. The CDR3 nucleotides read TGCAGTGCTAGCATCGATGGGGGGAACACTGAAGCTTTCTTT.

The rearrangement uses TRBV5-1 and TRBJ2-6; the match to TRBD1 covers 7 bases. In germline, CDR1 is SGHRS, CDR2 YFSETQ. After removal of 5 bases from V and 4 bases from J, the junction contained 6 bases not matched to a gene. The length of the CDR3 is 15 residues. CDR3 residues: CASRLGGLGANVLTF. In DNA, the CDR3 is TGCGCCAGCAGACTAGGGGGCTTGGGGGCCAACGTCCTGACTTTC.